One and the same sample provided the 16 T cell receptor beta chains below, sequenced in a study of blood T cell repertoires in COVID-19. Assay used: immunoSEQ multiplex PCR; TCRdb lists only in-frame clones, some missing. This sample has 250,000 to 300,000 clones; approximately 79% occur once, and the top ten carry roughly 4%. Sequencing input: PBMCs or T cells enriched from blood (not recorded which). The receptor set was obtained from a man aged 25-40 years with acute COVID-19.

This clone was picked up one time. The chain carries TRBV9 and TRBJ2-1, with 7 nucleotides matching TRBD2. The length of the CDR3 is 14 residues. Germline V gives CDR1 SGDLS, CDR2 YYNGEE. The ends lost 4 bases at V and 5 bases at J; junction bases unmatched: 6. As DNA, the CDR3 is TGTGCCAGCAGCCAACTCCGGGGGGACAATGAGCAGTTCTTC. It specifies CASSQLRGDNEQFF.

V gene TRBV11-2 combines with J gene TRBJ2-7, with 7 positions matching TRBD1. The V gene's germline CDR1 is SGHAT and CDR2 FQNNGV. CDR3 length: 15 amino acids. V lost 3 bases, J lost 0 bases, and 5 bases stayed unmatched. The CDR3 DNA follows: TGTGCCAGCAGCTTTATCAGGGACAGCTCCTACGAGCAGTACGTC. This sequence encodes CASSFIRDSSYEQYV.

The rearrangement joins TRBV3-1 (or the pseudogene TRBV3-2) to TRBJ2-7, with 7 bases lining up with TRBD1. With 4 bases clipped from V and 5 bases from J, the junction kept 5 bases outside the gene matches. Germline CDR1 reads LGHDT; CDR2 reads YNNKEL (reference sequence). The CDR3 runs 13 residues. The CDR3, as DNA: TGTGCCAGCAGCCCCCGGACAGGTAACGAGCAGTACGTC. This sequence encodes CASSPRTGNEQYV.

The rearrangement links TRBV24-1 to TRBJ2-2; 8 bases are shared with TRBD1. CDR1 KGHDR and CDR2 SFDVKD come from the germline V gene. Unmatched junction bases numbered 9, after V lost 4 bases and J lost 0 bases. The CDR3 sequence is 18 residues long. The CDR3 region is CATSDLGQVEANTGELFF. The CDR3 DNA sequence: TGTGCCACCAGTGACCTGGGACAGGTTGAGGCGAACACCGGGGAGCTGTTTTTT.

CDR3: CASSQQRSYEQYV. The CDR3 DNA reads TGTGCCAGCTCACAACAGAGAAGCTACGAGCAGTACGTC. The V gene is TRBV18, the J gene TRBJ2-7; unclear D gene. The germline V gene has CDR1 KGHSH and CDR2 LQKENI. V lost 4 bases, J lost 3 bases, and 10 bases lay in between. The CDR3 loop spans 13 amino acids.

The chain uses TRBV28 and TRBJ2-1, with 8 bases matching TRBD1. The germline V gene has CDR1 MDHEN and CDR2 SYDVKM. The V gene end was trimmed by 6 bases and the J gene end by 0 bases; junction bases not matched to a gene: 4. The CDR3 covers 15 residues. CDR3 DNA: TGTGCCAGCAGCCACAGGGGGTTCTCCTACAATGAGCAGTTCTTC. It encodes CASSHRGFSYNEQFF.

The CDR3 sequence: CASAPRGDNSPLHF. DNA for the CDR3: TGCGCCAGCGCCCCGCGGGGGGATAATTCACCCCTCCACTTT. The V and J genes are TRBV10-2 and TRBJ1-6, with D possibly TRBD1 on 5 matching bases. The germline V gene has CDR1 WSHSY and CDR2 SAAADI. There are 14 residues in the CDR3. Trimming stripped 8 bases from V and 5 bases from J, with 13 bases between.

The chain links TRBV5-1 to TRBJ2-5; a weak D match, TRBD1 (5 bases). The germline V gene encodes CDR1 SGHRS and CDR2 YFSETQ. The CDR3 consists of 15 residues. The ends were cut back, 1 base at V and 5 bases at J, with 15 bases in the middle. As DNA, the CDR3 is TGCGCCAGCAGCTTGTTTCTCTCAGGGCCGGAGACCCAGTACTTC. Its translation: CASSLFLSGPETQYF.

The rearrangement joins TRBV5-1 to TRBJ2-1, with TRBD1 as a possible D gene (6 bases). The germline V gene encodes CDR1 SGHRS and CDR2 YFSETQ. The CDR3 has 16 residues. Trimming cost V 0 bases and J 7 bases, with 17 bases left between them. CDR3 coding DNA: TGCGCCAGCAGCTTGGCCGGCACAGGGAAGTTGAATGAGCAGTTCTTC. Translating it yields CASSLAGTGKLNEQFF.

In its sample, this clone was seen a few times. This chain joins TRBV5-1 and TRBJ2-3, with 7 bases fitting TRBD2. V lost 0 bases and J lost 0; bases outside the gene matches: 4. The CDR3 is 16 amino acids. The V gene's germline CDR1 is SGHRS and CDR2 YFSETQ. CDR3 sequence reads: CASSLASGTSTDTQYF. The CDR3 nucleotides are TGCGCCAGCAGCTTGGCTAGCGGAACTAGCACAGATACGCAGTATTTT.

The rearrangement joins TRBV24-1 to TRBJ2-1; 8 bases line up with TRBD1. With V trimmed by 2 bases and J by 0 bases, 8 bases remained unmatched. CDR3 size: 18 residues. CDR1 KGHDR and CDR2 SFDVKD come from the germline V gene. The chain's CDR3 is CATSDSFPDRGSYNEQFF. CDR3 nucleotide sequence: TGTGCCACCAGTGATTCCTTCCCCGACAGGGGCTCCTACAATGAGCAGTTCTTC.

The V and J genes are TRBV15 and TRBJ2-7; 11 bases line up with TRBD1. This CDR3 region has 15 residues. Germline V gene data show CDR1 as LNHNV and CDR2 as YYDKDF (reference sequence). V was pared by 5 bases and J by 4 bases, with 7 bases of the junction left unmatched. The CDR3 coding sequence is TGTGCCACCAGCTTCGGACAGGGGGCCTTATACGAGCAGTACGTC. It encodes CATSFGQGALYEQYV.

V gene TRBV5-3 combines with J gene TRBJ2-7, with 7 bases fitting TRBD1. TRBV5-3 is sorted into the ORF group, with uncertain function. V gave up 9 bases and J gave up 4 bases; unmatched junction bases: 13. This CDR3 has 14 residues. The CDR3 DNA follows: TGTGCCACCGATGGGAACAGGGGCCCTTACGAGCAGTACGTC. This codes for CATDGNRGPYEQYV.

The chain joins TRBV30 to TRBJ1-1; tentatively, D is TRBD1 (6 bases). The ends were cut back, 4 bases at V and 10 bases at J, with 13 bases in the middle. The germline CDR1 and CDR2 sequences are GTSNPN and SVGIG (reference sequence). The CDR3 extends over 11 amino acids. The CDR3 loop is CAWNHLTGAFF. For the CDR3, the DNA is TGTGCCTGGAACCACTTGACAGGAGCTTTCTTT.

V usage is TRBV6-6 and J usage is TRBJ2-1, with D maybe TRBD2 (7 bases). Trimming took 5 bases from V and 8 from J, leaving 22 bases between them. Germline values: CDR1 MNHNY, CDR2 SVGAGI (reference sequence). This CDR3 is built from 16 residues. CDR3 sequence (DNA): TGTGCCAGCAGTAACCAAAAGAGGGGGGGCCAGCATGAGCAGTTCTTC. Translating gives CASSNQKRGGQHEQFF.

The rearrangement joins TRBV27 to TRBJ1-1, with D possibly matching TRBD1 (5 bases). V was trimmed by 2 bases and J by 4 bases, leaving 14 bases between them. Germline CDR1 and CDR2: MNHEY and SMNVEV (reference sequence). CDR3 length: 15 amino acids. Written as DNA, the CDR3 is TGTGCCAGCAGTTTAATAACCCTGGGGGGCACTGAAGCTTTCTTT. Protein: CASSLITLGGTEAFF.